This TCR beta chain was sequenced in a study of blood T cell repertoires in COVID-19. The sample holds one count of this clone. The method was immunoSEQ multiplex PCR; TCRdb's version includes in-frame clones alone and lacks a portion of them. The data hold roughly 180,000 clones, with about 91% observed a single time. The length of the CDR3 is 11 residues. Trimming stripped 0 bases from V and 6 bases from J, with 4 bases between. Germline lookup yields CDR1 SGHRS and CDR2 YFSETQ. The V call is TRBV5-1, the J call TRBJ2-7; D gene uncertain. The sequence came from a woman aged 25 to 45 with acute or convalescent COVID-19. The specimen was peripheral blood. CDR3 sequence reads: CASSLGAEQYF. CDR3 DNA: TGCGCCAGCAGCTTGGGGGCCGAGCAGTACTTC.